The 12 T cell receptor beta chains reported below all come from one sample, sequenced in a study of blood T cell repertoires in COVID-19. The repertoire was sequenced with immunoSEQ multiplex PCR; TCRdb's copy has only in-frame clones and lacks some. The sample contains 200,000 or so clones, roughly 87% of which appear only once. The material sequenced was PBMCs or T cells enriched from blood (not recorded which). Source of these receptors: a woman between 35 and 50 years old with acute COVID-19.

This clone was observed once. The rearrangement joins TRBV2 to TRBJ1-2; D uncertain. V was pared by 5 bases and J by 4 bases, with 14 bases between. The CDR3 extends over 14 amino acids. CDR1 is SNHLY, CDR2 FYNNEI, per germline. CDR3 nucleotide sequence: TGTGCCAGCAGTTTGGGCAGATCGTTCTATGGCTACACCTTC. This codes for CASSLGRSFYGYTF.

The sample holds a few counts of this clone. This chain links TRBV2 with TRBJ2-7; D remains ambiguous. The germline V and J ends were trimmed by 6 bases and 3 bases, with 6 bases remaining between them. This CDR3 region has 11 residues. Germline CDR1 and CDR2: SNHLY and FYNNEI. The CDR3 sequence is CASRINYEQYF. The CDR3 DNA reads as TGTGCCAGCAGAATTAACTACGAGCAGTACTTC.

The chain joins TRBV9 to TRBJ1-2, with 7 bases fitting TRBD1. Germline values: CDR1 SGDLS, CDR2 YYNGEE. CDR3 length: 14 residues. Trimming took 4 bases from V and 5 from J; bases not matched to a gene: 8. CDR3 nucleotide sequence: TGTGCCAGCAGCCCAGACAGGGTGAGATATGGCTACACCTTC. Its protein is CASSPDRVRYGYTF.

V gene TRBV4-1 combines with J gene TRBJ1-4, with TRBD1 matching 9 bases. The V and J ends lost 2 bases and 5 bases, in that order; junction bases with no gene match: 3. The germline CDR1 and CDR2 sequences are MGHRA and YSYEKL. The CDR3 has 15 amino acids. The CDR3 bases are TGCGCCAGCAGCCAACCGGGGACAGGGAATGAAAAACTGTTTTTT. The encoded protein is CASSQPGTGNEKLFF.

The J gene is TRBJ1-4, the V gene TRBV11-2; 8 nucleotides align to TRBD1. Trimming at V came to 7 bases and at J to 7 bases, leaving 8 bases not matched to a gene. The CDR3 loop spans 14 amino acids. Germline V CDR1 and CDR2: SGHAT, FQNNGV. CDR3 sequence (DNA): TGTGCCAGCACCAAAGACAGGGGTGCTGAAAAACTGTTTTTT. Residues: CASTKDRGAEKLFF. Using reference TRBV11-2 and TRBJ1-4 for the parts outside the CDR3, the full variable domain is EAGVAQSPRYKIIEKRQSVAFWCNPISGHATLYWYQQILGQGPKLLIQFQNNGVVDDSQLPKDRFSAERLKGVDSTLKIQPAKLEDSAVYLCASTKDRGAEKLFFGSGTQLSVL.

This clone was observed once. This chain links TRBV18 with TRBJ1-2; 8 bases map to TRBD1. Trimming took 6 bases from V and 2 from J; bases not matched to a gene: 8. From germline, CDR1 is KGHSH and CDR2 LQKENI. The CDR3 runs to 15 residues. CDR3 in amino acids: CASSPGTGPNYGYTF. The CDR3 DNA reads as TGTGCCAGCTCGCCTGGGACAGGACCCAACTATGGCTACACCTTC. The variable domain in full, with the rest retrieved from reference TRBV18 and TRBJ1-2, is NAGVMQNPRHLVRRRGQEARLRCSPMKGHSHVYWYRQLPEEGLKFMVYLQKENIIDESGMPKERFSAEFPKEGPSILRIQQVVRGDSAAYFCASSPGTGPNYGYTFGSGTRLTVV.

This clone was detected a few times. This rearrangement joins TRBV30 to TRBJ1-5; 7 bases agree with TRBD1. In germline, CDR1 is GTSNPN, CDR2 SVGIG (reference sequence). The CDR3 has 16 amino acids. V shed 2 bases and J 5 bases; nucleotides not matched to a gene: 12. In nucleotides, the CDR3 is TGTGCCTGGAGTCCCGCGACAGGGAAGGGGGATCAGCCCCAGCATTTT. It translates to CAWSPATGKGDQPQHF.

The CDR3 protein is CASSIGGVRTLEAFF. CDR3 coding DNA: TGTGCCAGTAGTATCGGAGGGGTCCGCACGTTAGAAGCTTTCTTT. This chain connects TRBV19 to TRBJ1-1; maybe TRBD1 (5 bases). The CDR3 spans 15 residues. V shed 3 bases and J shed 8 bases, with 19 bases lying between them. Germline assignment: CDR1 LNHDA and CDR2 SQIVND (reference sequence).

CDR3 region: CASSLSGIETQYF. In DNA form, the CDR3 reads TGTGCCAGCAGTTTATCGGGGATCGAGACGCAGTATTTT. V gene TRBV28 combines with J gene TRBJ2-3; D possibly corresponds to TRBD2 (5 bases). V was cut by 1 base and J by 9 bases, with 11 bases left in between. This CDR3 spans 13 amino acids. Germline V CDR1 and CDR2: MDHEN, SYDVKM.

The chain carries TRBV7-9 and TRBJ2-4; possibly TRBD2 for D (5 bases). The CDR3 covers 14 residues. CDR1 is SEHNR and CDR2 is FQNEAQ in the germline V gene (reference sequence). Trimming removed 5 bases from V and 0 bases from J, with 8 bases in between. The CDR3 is CASSPGLAKNIQYF. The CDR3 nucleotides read TGTGCCAGCAGCCCCGGACTAGCCAAAAACATTCAGTACTTC.

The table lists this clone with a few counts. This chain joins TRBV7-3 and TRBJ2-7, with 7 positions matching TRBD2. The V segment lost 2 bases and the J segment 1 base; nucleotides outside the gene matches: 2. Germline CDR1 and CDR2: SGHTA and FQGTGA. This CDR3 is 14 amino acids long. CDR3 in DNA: TGTGCCAGCAGCTTAGACGGGGGGTCCTACGAGCAGTACTTC. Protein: CASSLDGGSYEQYF.

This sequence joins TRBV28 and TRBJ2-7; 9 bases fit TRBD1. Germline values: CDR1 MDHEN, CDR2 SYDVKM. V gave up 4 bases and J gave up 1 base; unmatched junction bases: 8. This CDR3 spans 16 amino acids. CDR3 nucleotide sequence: TGTGCCAGCAGTTCCCCGGGGGACAGGGTATCCTACGAGCAGTACTTC. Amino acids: CASSSPGDRVSYEQYF.